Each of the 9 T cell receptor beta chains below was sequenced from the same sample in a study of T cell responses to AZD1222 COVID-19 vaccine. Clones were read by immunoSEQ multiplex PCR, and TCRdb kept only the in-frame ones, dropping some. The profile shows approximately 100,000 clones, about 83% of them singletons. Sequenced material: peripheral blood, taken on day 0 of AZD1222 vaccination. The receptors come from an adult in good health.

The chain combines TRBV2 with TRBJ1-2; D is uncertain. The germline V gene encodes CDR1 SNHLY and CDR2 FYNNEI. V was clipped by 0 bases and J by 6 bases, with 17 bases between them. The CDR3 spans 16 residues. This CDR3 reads CASSEAFVQGNNGYTF. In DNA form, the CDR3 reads TGTGCCAGCAGTGAAGCTTTCGTTCAAGGGAATAATGGCTACACCTTC.

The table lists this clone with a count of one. The CDR3 protein is CASSQDYRPDTQYF. CDR3 sequence (DNA): TGTGCCAGCAGCCAAGATTACCGCCCAGATACGCAGTATTTT. The rearrangement joins TRBV14 to TRBJ2-3; D is unclear. Looked up from germline, CDR1 is SGHDN and CDR2 is FVKESK. This CDR3 contains 14 residues. Trimming pared 0 bases from V and 4 bases from J, leaving 8 bases between.

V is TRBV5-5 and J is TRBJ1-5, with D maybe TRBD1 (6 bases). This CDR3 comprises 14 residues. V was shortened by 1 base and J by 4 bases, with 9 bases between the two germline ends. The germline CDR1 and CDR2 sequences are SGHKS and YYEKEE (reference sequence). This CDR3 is CASSLMGANQPQHF. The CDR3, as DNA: TGTGCCAGCAGCTTGATGGGGGCAAATCAGCCCCAGCATTTT.

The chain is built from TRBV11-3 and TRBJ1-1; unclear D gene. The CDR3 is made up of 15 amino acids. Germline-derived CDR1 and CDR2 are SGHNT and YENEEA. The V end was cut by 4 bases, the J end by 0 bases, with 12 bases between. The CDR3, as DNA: TGTGCCAGCAGCTCGGACGGAACGATGAACACTGAAGCTTTCTTT. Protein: CASSSDGTMNTEAFF. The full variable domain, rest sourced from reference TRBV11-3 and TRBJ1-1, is EAGVVQSPRYKIIEKKQPVAFWCNPISGHNTLYWYLQNLGQGPELLIRYENEEAVDDSQLPKDRFSAERLKGVDSTLKIQPAELGDSAVYLCASSSDGTMNTEAFFGQGTRLTVV.

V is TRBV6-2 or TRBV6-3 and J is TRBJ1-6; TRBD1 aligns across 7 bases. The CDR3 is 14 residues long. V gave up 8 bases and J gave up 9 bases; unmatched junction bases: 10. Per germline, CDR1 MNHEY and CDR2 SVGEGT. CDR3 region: CASCRDRPISPLHF. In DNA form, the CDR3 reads TGTGCCAGCTGCCGGGACAGACCTATTTCACCCCTCCACTTT.

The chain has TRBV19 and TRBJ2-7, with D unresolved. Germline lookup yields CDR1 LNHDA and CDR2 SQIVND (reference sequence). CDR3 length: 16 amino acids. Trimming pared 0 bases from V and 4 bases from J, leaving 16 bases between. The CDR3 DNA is TGTGCCAGTAGTATAGATATGTCTAGTCCTCTTTACGAGCAGTACTTC. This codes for CASSIDMSSPLYEQYF.

Here the CDR3 reads CASSLTASGIEEQFF. Written as DNA, the CDR3 is TGCGCCAGCAGCTTGACGGCTAGCGGGATAGAGGAGCAGTTCTTC. The chain carries TRBV5-1 and TRBJ2-1, with 9 bases aligning to TRBD2. This CDR3 is 15 amino acids long. Germline-derived CDR1 and CDR2 are SGHRS and YFSETQ. V dropped 1 base and J dropped 10; count of bases not matched to a gene: 9. Full variable domain (missing parts from reference TRBV5-1 and TRBJ2-1): KAGVTQTPRYLIKTRGQQVTLSCSPISGHRSVSWYQQTPGQGLQFLFEYFSETQRNKGNFPGRFSGRQFSNSRSEMNVSTLELGDSALYLCASSLTASGIEEQFFGPGTRLTVL.

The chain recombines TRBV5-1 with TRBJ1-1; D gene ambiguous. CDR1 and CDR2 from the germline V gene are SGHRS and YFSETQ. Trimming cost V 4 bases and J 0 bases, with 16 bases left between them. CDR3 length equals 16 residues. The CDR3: CASSPDLSRMNTEAFF. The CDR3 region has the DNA TGCGCCAGCAGCCCCGACCTAAGCCGGATGAACACTGAAGCTTTCTTT.

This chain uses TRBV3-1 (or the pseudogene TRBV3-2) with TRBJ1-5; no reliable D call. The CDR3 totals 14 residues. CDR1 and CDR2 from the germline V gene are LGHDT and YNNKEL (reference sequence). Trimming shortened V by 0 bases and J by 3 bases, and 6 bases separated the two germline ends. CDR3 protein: CASSQERLNQPQHF. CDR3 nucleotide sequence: TGTGCCAGCAGCCAAGAGCGCCTCAATCAGCCCCAGCATTTT.